The clone carrying this T cell receptor (beta chain) was counted at least ten times. The source of the sample is a study of CD8 T cells in ankylosing spondylitis. The CDR3 is 16 amino acids. CDR1 is SGHVS and CDR2 is FQNEAQ in the germline V gene. The V and J ends lost 5 bases and 2 bases, in that order; junction bases with no gene match: 6. TCRdb reanalysed the 5' RACE reads using MiXCR and keeps one entry per CDR3 protein. The repertoire holds some 220,000 distinct CDR3 sequences, with 8% to 9% as singletons. Sequencing was done on a sample of blood, either unsorted or a sorted T cell fraction (not recorded which). The rearrangement uses TRBV7-8 and TRBJ2-5, with 12 bases aligning to TRBD2. This TCR was recovered from a female donor with ankylosing spondylitis or in good health (not recorded which). The CDR3 reads CASSDRLAGVQETQYF. CDR3 nucleotides: TGTGCCAGCAGCGACCGACTAGCGGGAGTTCAAGAGACCCAGTACTTC.